This T cell receptor beta chain was found in a study of blood T cell repertoires in COVID-19. V was pared by 2 bases and J by 2 bases, with 5 bases of the junction left unmatched. Germline CDR1 is SGHNT and CDR2 is YYREEE (reference sequence). This CDR3 comprises 16 residues. Some clones are missing from TCRdb's copy, which holds only in-frame ones; the method was immunoSEQ multiplex PCR. Among over 40,000 clones, approximately 88% were seen once, and the ten largest hold approximately 26%. The origin of this receptor is a human donor in a cohort sampled during active COVID-19. The sequenced sample was peripheral blood. The rearrangement joins TRBV5-4 to TRBJ2-3; 10 bases match TRBD2. The CDR3 protein is CASSLVAGGTTDTQYF. The DNA for the CDR3 is TGTGCCAGCAGCTTAGTAGCGGGAGGAACCACAGATACGCAGTATTTT.